This T cell receptor (beta chain) comes out of a study of CD8+CD57+ T cells in acquired aplastic anemia. TCR beta VDJ and CDR3 were profiled, and genomic DNA was the template. In TCRdb, the reads were re-called with MiXCR into one record per CDR3 protein. The sample comprises hundreds of thousands of distinct CDR3 sequences, 40% to 50% of which are singletons, and under 9% rests with the top ten. It was patients with CD8+CD57+ cell expansion by flow cytometry who were chosen for sequencing. This clonotype appeared a few times. The V gene's germline CDR1 is MNHNY and CDR2 SVGAGI (reference sequence). V lost 0 bases and J lost 1; bases outside the gene matches: 2. The CDR3 loop spans 15 amino acids.

The sequenced material came from sorted CD4+, CD8+, or CD8+CD57+ T cells (not recorded which) from PBMCs. This sequence joins TRBV6-6 and TRBJ2-5; TRBD2 matches at 7 bases. The origin of this receptor is a human donor with aplastic anemia. For the CDR3, the DNA is TGTGCCAGCAGTTACTCGGGGACTACCCAAGAGACCCAGTACTTC. Amino acids: CASSYSGTTQETQYF.